Shown below are 22 T cell receptor beta chains from a single sample sequenced in a study of human T cells and chemical hapten exposure. TCRdb redid the calling of the 5' RACE reads with MiXCR, one entry per CDR3 protein. The table records about 80,000 distinct CDR3 sequences, 15% to 20% of them present only once. It was from unfractionated whole blood that total RNA was extracted. All receptors derive from a female donor in good health.

The V and J genes are TRBV12-3 or TRBV12-4 and TRBJ2-6; D gene ambiguous. The V end lost 1 base, the J end lost 0 bases, and 10 bases lay between the germline ends. This CDR3 region has 17 residues. The CDR3 reads CASSLGRSVSGANVLTF. The CDR3 DNA sequence: TGTGCCAGCAGTTTAGGGCGAAGCGTCTCTGGGGCCAACGTCCTGACTTTC.

The chain recombines TRBV2 with TRBJ1-4; TRBD1 matches at 11 bases. The germline V gene has CDR1 SNHLY and CDR2 FYNNEI. The J segment lost 3 bases and the V segment lost 6 bases, leaving 18 bases of the junction unmatched. The CDR3 has 20 residues. CDR3 in amino acids: CASRRLLGTGGGSANEKLFF. The CDR3 DNA reads TGTGCCAGCAGACGACTCTTAGGGACAGGGGGAGGCTCAGCTAATGAAAAACTGTTTTTT.

This clonotype was found many times. The CDR3 reads CAIRDDGKLNYGYTF. The CDR3 DNA is TGTGCCATCAGGGACGACGGCAAACTTAACTATGGCTACACCTTC. The chain combines TRBV10-3 with TRBJ1-2; no clear D gene. Germline V CDR1 and CDR2: ENHRY, SYGVKD. The CDR3 is made up of 15 amino acids. The V end lost 6 bases, the J end lost 1 base, and 15 bases lay between the germline ends.

This clonotype appeared a few times. V usage is TRBV12-3 or TRBV12-4 and J usage is TRBJ2-7, with 14 bases lining up with TRBD2. Germline trimming cut 5 bases from V and 3 bases from J; bases unmatched to any gene: 6. The length of the CDR3 is 16 residues. CDR3 protein: CASSHLGLAGDYEQYF. Here the CDR3 DNA reads TGTGCCAGCAGTCACCTGGGACTAGCGGGGGACTACGAGCAGTACTTC.

This clonotype was counted only a few times. The gene calls are TRBV6-9 and TRBJ1-4; 10 bases line up with TRBD1. The germline V gene encodes CDR1 MNHGY and CDR2 SVAAGI. V was clipped by 7 bases and J by 7 bases; unmatched bases: 9. The CDR3 is made up of 15 amino acids. CDR3 nucleotides: TGTGCCAGCATTTTAGGACAGGGGGGATGTGAAAAACTGTTTTTT. Translated, it gives CASILGQGGCEKLFF.

The chain joins TRBV10-3 to TRBJ2-7, with 9 bases aligning to TRBD2. Trimming removed 5 bases from V and 0 bases from J; junction bases left unmatched: 5. Germline CDR1 reads ENHRY; CDR2 reads SYGVKD. There are 15 residues in the CDR3. The CDR3 loop reads CAISRTSGLSYEQYF. CDR3 bases: TGTGCCATCAGTCGTACTAGCGGGCTCTCCTACGAGCAGTACTTC.

The V and J genes are TRBV28 and TRBJ2-7, with TRBD2 matching 10 bases. V lost 5 bases to trimming and J lost 1 base; unmatched junction nucleotides: 2. This CDR3 region has 14 residues. Germline lookup yields CDR1 MDHEN and CDR2 SYDVKM. CDR3 sequence: CASSPAGGSYEQYF. CDR3 in DNA: TGTGCCAGCAGTCCAGCGGGAGGGTCCTACGAGCAGTACTTC.

The rearrangement uses TRBV9 and TRBJ2-2; TRBD1 agrees at 7 bases. The CDR3 has 15 residues. Trimming at V came to 2 bases and at J to 8 bases, leaving 9 bases not matched to a gene. Germline V gene lookup returns CDR1 SGDLS and CDR2 YYNGEE. The CDR3 loop is CASSVLDRVEGELFF. The CDR3 DNA reads TGTGCCAGCAGCGTGTTAGACAGGGTCGAGGGGGAGCTGTTTTTT.

This clonotype was picked up a small number of times. The V gene is TRBV30, the J gene TRBJ1-5; D not certain. Germline-derived CDR1 and CDR2 are GTSNPN and SVGIG (reference sequence). V dropped 2 bases and J dropped 2 bases, with 19 bases sitting between them. The CDR3 extends over 17 amino acids. CDR3 in DNA: TGTGCCTGGAGTCAGGCAGCGACCAAATTTGGCAATCAGCCCCAGCATTTT. This gives the protein CAWSQAATKFGNQPQHF.

This chain links TRBV21-1 with TRBJ2-5; TRBD1, the table's D call, was not compared with the DNA. TRBV21-1 is a recognized pseudogene. This CDR3 is built from 15 residues. CDR3 residues: CASSNGGRTQETQYF. CDR3 sequence (DNA): TGTGCCAGCAGCAATGGGGGCCGGACTCAAGAGACCCAGTACTTC.

This clonotype was recorded at least ten times. Here the CDR3 reads CASSQEVRHPGYTF. CDR3 nucleotide sequence: TGTGCCAGCAGCCAAGAAGTTAGGCACCCAGGCTACACCTTC. The V call is TRBV3-1, the J call TRBJ1-2; no definite D call. V was shortened by 0 bases and J by 8 bases, with 13 bases between the two germline ends. There are 14 residues in the CDR3. Germline CDR1 LGHDT, CDR2 YNNKEL (reference sequence).

In its sample, this clonotype was seen a few times. The J gene is TRBJ1-1, the V gene TRBV7-9; maybe TRBD1 (5 bases). The CDR3 totals 16 residues. The V end was cut by 8 bases, the J end by 2 bases, with 21 bases between. Germline lookup yields CDR1 SEHNR and CDR2 FQNEAQ (reference sequence). CDR3 amino acids: CASYRGSGGRNTEAFF. The CDR3 DNA sequence: TGTGCCAGCTATAGGGGATCGGGGGGTCGAAACACTGAAGCTTTCTTT.

This clonotype has a handful of counts. J is TRBJ2-1 and V is TRBV20-1; 7 positions agree with TRBD2. Trimming took 1 base from V and 8 from J; bases not matched to a gene: 11. The CDR3 contains 15 residues. CDR1 is DFQATT and CDR2 is SNEGSKA in the germline V gene (reference sequence). This CDR3 reads CSARVNGAGMDEQFF. The DNA for the CDR3 is TGCAGTGCTAGAGTAAACGGAGCGGGAATGGATGAGCAGTTCTTC.

This chain links TRBV20-1 with TRBJ1-5; D not certain. The germline V and J ends were trimmed by 1 base and 0 bases, with 7 bases remaining between them. Germline CDR1 DFQATT, CDR2 SNEGSKA (reference sequence). This CDR3 region has 14 residues. CDR3 amino acids: CSARVQTSNQPQHF. As DNA, the CDR3 is TGCAGTGCTAGAGTACAGACTAGCAATCAGCCCCAGCATTTT.

This chain links TRBV28 with TRBJ1-5; TRBD1 agrees at 8 bases. The CDR3 length is 14 residues. The germline V gene encodes CDR1 MDHEN and CDR2 SYDVKM. J gave up 5 bases and V 5 bases, and 5 bases lay outside the gene matches. CDR3 protein: CASSPGTGHQPQHF. The CDR3 bases are TGTGCCAGCAGTCCCGGGACAGGCCATCAGCCCCAGCATTTT.

This clonotype has only a few counts. The chain joins TRBV10-1 to TRBJ1-1; D ambiguous. CDR1 WNHNN and CDR2 SYGVQD come from the germline V gene (reference sequence). The V gene lost 3 bases and the J gene lost 1 base, with 9 bases spanning the gap. This CDR3 spans 14 amino acids. The DNA for the CDR3 is TGCGCCAGCAGTGATGGGCCCCCGAACACTGAAGCTTTCTTT. Translation: CASSDGPPNTEAFF.

V and J are TRBV2 and TRBJ2-5; unclear D gene. This CDR3 has 12 amino acids. V lost 7 bases, J lost 5 bases, and 11 bases lay in between. The germline CDR1 and CDR2 sequences are SNHLY and FYNNEI. The DNA of the CDR3 is TGTGCCAGCACGGGCACTGGGGAGACCCAGTACTTC. It codes for CASTGTGETQYF.

The chain joins TRBV25-1 to TRBJ2-7; D gene unclear. V was cut by 3 bases and J by 6 bases, with 15 bases left in between. Germline values: CDR1 MGHDK, CDR2 SYGVNS. The length of the CDR3 is 14 residues. The chain's CDR3 is CASSDGWVSGEQYF. The CDR3 coding sequence is TGTGCCAGCAGTGACGGCTGGGTGTCGGGCGAGCAGTACTTC.

This clonotype was observed at least ten times. The chain recombines TRBV6-5 with TRBJ1-6; tentatively, D is TRBD1 (6 bases). Germline loops: CDR1 MNHEY, CDR2 SVGAGI. The CDR3 runs 13 residues. Trimming removed 6 bases from V and 5 bases from J, with 8 bases in between. In nucleotides, the CDR3 is TGTGCCAGCAGCCAGGGGAATAATTCACCCCTCCACTTT. Protein product: CASSQGNNSPLHF.

V is TRBV5-1 and J is TRBJ1-4, with unresolved D. The ends were cut back, 4 bases at V and 0 bases at J, with 13 bases in the middle. The CDR3 consists of 16 residues. Per the germline V gene, CDR1 is SGHRS and CDR2 is YFSETQ. The CDR3 bases are TGCGCCAGCAGCCGACTAAGTCCGACAACTAATGAAAAACTGTTTTTT. This codes for CASSRLSPTTNEKLFF.

This clonotype has just a few counts. The CDR3 is CASSLGGQDTQYF. Written as DNA, the CDR3 is TGTGCCAGCAGCTTAGGAGGGCAAGATACGCAGTATTTT. V and J are TRBV13 and TRBJ2-3; D is unresolved. The CDR3 has 13 residues. CDR1 PRHDT and CDR2 FYEKMQ come from the germline V gene (reference sequence). V lost 0 bases to trimming and J lost 5 bases, with 6 bases between them.

The chain recombines TRBV7-8 with TRBJ2-7; tentatively, D is TRBD1 (5 bases). CDR3 length: 14 residues. Trimming left V 1 base short and J 3 bases short, with 10 bases between. Per germline, CDR1 SGHVS and CDR2 FQNEAQ. The CDR3: CASSLGRVLYEQYF. The CDR3 DNA follows: TGTGCCAGCAGCTTAGGCAGGGTACTCTACGAGCAGTACTTC.